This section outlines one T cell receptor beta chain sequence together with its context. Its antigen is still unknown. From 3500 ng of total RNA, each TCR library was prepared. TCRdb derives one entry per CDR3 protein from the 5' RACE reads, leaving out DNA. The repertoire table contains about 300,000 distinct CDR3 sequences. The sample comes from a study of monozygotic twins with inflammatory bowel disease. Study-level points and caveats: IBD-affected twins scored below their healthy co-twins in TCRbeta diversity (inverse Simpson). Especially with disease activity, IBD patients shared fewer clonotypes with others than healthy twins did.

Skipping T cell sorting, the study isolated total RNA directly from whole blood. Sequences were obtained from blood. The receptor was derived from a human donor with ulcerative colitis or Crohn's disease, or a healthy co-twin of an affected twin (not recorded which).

CDR3: CASSWGGRPGNTIYF. This chain links TRBV9 with TRBJ1-3; lacking DNA, the TRBD1 call made by TCRdb goes unchecked. This CDR3 spans 15 amino acids. Germline CDR1 reads SGDLS; CDR2 reads YYNGEE.